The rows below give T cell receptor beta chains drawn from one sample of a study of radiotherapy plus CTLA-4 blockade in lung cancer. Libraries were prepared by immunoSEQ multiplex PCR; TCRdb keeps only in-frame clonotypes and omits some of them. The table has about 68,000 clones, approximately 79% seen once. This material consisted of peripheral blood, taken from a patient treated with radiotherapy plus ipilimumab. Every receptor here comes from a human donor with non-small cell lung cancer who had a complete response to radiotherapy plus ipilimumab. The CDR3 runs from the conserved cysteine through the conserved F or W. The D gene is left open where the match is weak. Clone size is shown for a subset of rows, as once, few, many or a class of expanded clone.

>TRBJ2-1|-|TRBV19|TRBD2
TGTGCCAGTAGTATAGGGGGACTAGCGGGAAAGTACTTCTTC
CASSIGGLAGKYFF
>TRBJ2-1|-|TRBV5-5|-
TGTGCCAGCAGCTCAAACGACAGATACAATGAGCAGTTCTTC
CASSSNDRYNEQFF
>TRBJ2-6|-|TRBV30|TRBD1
TGTGCCTGGAGTGTCGGGACAGGGTTTACTGGGGCCAACGTCCTGACTTTC
CAWSVGTGFTGANVLTF
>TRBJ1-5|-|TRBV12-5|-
TGTGCTAGTGGTTTGCTTGGACGGCAGAACAATCAGCCCCAGCATTTT
CASGLLGRQNNQPQHF
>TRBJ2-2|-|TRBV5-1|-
TGCGCCAGCAGTTTGGGGTCAGTTAGGAACACCGGGGAGCTGTTTTTT
CASSLGSVRNTGELFF
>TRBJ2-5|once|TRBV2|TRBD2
TGTGCCAGCGTGGGTAGCGGGGCACGGGAGACCCAGTACTTC
CASVGSGARETQYF
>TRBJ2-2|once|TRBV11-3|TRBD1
TGTGCCAGCAGTTCCAGGACAGGTCCCCCCGGGGAGCTGTTTTTT
CASSSRTGPPGELFF
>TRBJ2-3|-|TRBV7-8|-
TGTGCCAGCAGCTTTGAGGAATTAGACGATACGCAGTATTTT
CASSFEELDDTQYF
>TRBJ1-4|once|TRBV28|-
TGTGCCAGCAGTGCAACAGGTGAAAAACTGTTTTTT
CASSATGEKLFF
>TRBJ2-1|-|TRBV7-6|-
TGTGCCAGCAGCTTGGGTCGGGGAATTGGGTACAATGAGCAGTTCTTC
CASSLGRGIGYNEQFF
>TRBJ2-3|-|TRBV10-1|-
TGCGCCAGCAGTAGGACCTTCACAGATACGCAGTATTTT
CASSRTFTDTQYF
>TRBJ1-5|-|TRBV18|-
TGTGCCAGCTCGGGTGAGGGCGATCAGCCCCAGCATTTT
CASSGEGDQPQHF
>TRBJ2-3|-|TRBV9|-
TGTGCCAGCAGCCCACTCGGGGGAGGCACAGATACGCAGTATTTT
CASSPLGGGTDTQYF
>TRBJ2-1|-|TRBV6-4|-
TGTGCCAGCAGTGACTCGAGGTTTGGTGAGCAGTTCTTC
CASSDSRFGEQFF
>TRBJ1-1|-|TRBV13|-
TGTGCCAGCAGCTTAAGGGCAGAAGCTTTCTTT
CASSLRAEAFF
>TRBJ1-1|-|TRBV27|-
TGTGCCAGCAGTCCCCGGGTGGGAGAAGCTTTCTTT
CASSPRVGEAFF
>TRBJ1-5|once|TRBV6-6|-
TGTGCCAGCAGTGCGACCCAGTCTCAGCCCCAGCATTTT
CASSATQSQPQHF
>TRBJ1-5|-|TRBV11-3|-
TGTGCCAGCAGTCGGGGAGGCCAGCCCCAGCATTTT
CASSRGGQPQHF
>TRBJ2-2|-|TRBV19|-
TGTGCCAGTAGTCCGCCCTACGGACCCCCGAACACCGGGGAGCTGTTTTTT
CASSPPYGPPNTGELFF
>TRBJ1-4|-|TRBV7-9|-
TGTGCCAGCAGCTTATTGTCAGGGGAGGAAAAACTGTTTTTT
CASSLLSGEEKLFF
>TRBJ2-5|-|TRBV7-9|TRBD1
TGTGCCAGCAGCTTATGGGACAGGGTGGAGACCCAGTACTTC
CASSLWDRVETQYF
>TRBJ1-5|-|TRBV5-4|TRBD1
TGTGCCAGCAGCCGGGACAGCTTATGGCCCCAGCATTTT
CASSRDSLWPQHF
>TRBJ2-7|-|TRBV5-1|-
TGCGCCAGCAGCTTCTCACCTTCGATCGTGTACGAGCAGTACTTC
CASSFSPSIVYEQYF
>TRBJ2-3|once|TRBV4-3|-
TGCGCCAGCAGCCAAGGAACAGTAGCACCCAGCACAGATACGCAGTATTTT
CASSQGTVAPSTDTQYF
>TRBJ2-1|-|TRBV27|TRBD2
TGTGCCAGCAGTTTAGGGGGACTAGCGGGAGTGCGGCAGTTCTTC
CASSLGGLAGVRQFF
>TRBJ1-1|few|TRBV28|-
TGTGCCAGCAGTTCGGGTGCCACTGAAGCTTTCTTT
CASSSGATEAFF
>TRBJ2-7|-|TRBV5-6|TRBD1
TGTGCCAGCAGCGACAGGGCGAGGTACGAGCAGTACTTC
CASSDRARYEQYF
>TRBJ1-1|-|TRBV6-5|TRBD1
TGTGCCAGCAGTCCTCCGACAGGGGGTTATACTGAAGCTTTCTTT
CASSPPTGGYTEAFF
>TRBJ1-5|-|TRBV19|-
TGTGCCAGTAGTATAGTTGGCAATCAGCCCCAGCATTTT
CASSIVGNQPQHF
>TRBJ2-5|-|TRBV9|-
TGTGCCAGCAGCGTAGGAGGGGCCGAGACCCAGTACTTC
CASSVGGAETQYF
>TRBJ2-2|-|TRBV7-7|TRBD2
TGTGCTAGCAGCCCTGCGGCGGGAGGGAACACCGGGGAGCTGTTTTTT
CASSPAAGGNTGELFF
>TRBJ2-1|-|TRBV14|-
TGTGCCAGCAGCCAAGGGCTAGGCGGGCAGTTCTTC
CASSQGLGGQFF
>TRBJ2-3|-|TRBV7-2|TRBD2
TGTGCCAGCAGCCTTAGCGGGGGCACAGATACGCAGTATTTT
CASSLSGGTDTQYF
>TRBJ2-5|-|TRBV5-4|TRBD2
TGTGCCAGCAGCCGGAGCGGGGGGGCGCGGGAGACCCAGTACTTC
CASSRSGGARETQYF
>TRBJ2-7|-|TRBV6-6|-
TGTGCCAGCAGGAAAGCCTCCGGGACAAGACCCTACGAGCAGTACTTC
CASRKASGTRPYEQYF
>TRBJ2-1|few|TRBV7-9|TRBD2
TGTGCCAGCAGGGGAAGCGGGAGAAAGACCGGCAATGAGCAGTTCTTC
CASRGSGRKTGNEQFF
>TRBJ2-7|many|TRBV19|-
TGTGCCAGTAGTCCGACAGACTTCTACGAGCAGTACTTC
CASSPTDFYEQYF
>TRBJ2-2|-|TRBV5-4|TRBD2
TGTGCCAGCAGCTTAAAAGCGGGGGGGGGACCCACCGGGGAGCTGTTTTTT
CASSLKAGGGPTGELFF
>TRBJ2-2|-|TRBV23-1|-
TGCGCCAGCAGTTGGCCGTCGGGCACCGGGGAGCTGTTTTTT
CASSWPSGTGELFF
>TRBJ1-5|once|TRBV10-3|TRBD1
TGTGCCATCAGTGAAGACAGGGGACGCAATCAGCCCCAGCATTTT
CAISEDRGRNQPQHF
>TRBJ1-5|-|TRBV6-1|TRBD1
TGTGCCAGCAGTGAAGCGAGGGGGCCCAATCAGCCCCAGCATTTT
CASSEARGPNQPQHF
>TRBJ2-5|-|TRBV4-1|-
TGCGCCAGCAGCCAGATGACAGAACAAGAGACCCAGTACTTC
CASSQMTEQETQYF
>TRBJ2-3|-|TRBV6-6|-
TGTGCCAGCAGCCAACAGGGCCCAGATACGCAGTATTTT
CASSQQGPDTQYF
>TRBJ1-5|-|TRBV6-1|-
TGTGCCAGCACTGTAGACGGTCAGCCCCAGCATTTT
CASTVDGQPQHF
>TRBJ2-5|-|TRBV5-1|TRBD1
TGCGCCAGCAGCGTGGGGGATAAGGGGGCACCTTCTCAAGAGACCCAGTACTTC
CASSVGDKGAPSQETQYF
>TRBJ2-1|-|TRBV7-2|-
TGTGCCAGCAGCTTAGGCAGGGCTCATTACAATGAGCAGTTCTTC
CASSLGRAHYNEQFF
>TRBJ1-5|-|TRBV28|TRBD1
TGTGCCAGCAGCCGACCCTCCGGGACAGCATATAGCAATCAGCCCCAGCATTTT
CASSRPSGTAYSNQPQHF
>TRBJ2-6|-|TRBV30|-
TGTGCCTGCCACTCTGGGGCCAACGTCCTGACTTTC
CACHSGANVLTF
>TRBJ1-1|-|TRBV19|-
TGTGCCAGTAGTATTATCGGTTTAGACACTGAAGCTTTCTTT
CASSIIGLDTEAFF
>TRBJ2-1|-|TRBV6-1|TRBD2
TGTGCCAGCAGTGATAGGTTTTTAGGACTAGCGGGAGCGGTTTACAATGAGCAGTTCTTC
CASSDRFLGLAGAVYNEQFF
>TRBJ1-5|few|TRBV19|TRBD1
TGTGCCAGTAGTACACGGGACAGGGTTCCCCGCGATCAGCCCCAGCATTTT
CASSTRDRVPRDQPQHF
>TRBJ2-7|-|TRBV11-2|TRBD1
TGTGCCAGCAGCTTCGATTCACAGGGGGCCACAGCCTACGAGCAGTACTTC
CASSFDSQGATAYEQYF